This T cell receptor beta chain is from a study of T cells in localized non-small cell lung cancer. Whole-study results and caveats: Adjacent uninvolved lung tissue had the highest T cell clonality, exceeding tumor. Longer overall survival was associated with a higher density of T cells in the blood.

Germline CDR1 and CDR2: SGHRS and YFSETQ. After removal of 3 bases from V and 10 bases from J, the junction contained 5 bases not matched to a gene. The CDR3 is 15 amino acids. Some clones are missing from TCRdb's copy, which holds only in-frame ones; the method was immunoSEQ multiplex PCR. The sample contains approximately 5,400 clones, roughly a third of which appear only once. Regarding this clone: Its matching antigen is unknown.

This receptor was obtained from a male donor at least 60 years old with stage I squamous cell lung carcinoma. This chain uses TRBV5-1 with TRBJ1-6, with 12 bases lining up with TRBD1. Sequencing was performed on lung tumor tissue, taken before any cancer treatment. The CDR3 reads CASSYRDRGQSPLHF. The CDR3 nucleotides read TGCGCCAGCAGCTACCGGGACAGGGGGCAATCACCCCTCCACTTT.